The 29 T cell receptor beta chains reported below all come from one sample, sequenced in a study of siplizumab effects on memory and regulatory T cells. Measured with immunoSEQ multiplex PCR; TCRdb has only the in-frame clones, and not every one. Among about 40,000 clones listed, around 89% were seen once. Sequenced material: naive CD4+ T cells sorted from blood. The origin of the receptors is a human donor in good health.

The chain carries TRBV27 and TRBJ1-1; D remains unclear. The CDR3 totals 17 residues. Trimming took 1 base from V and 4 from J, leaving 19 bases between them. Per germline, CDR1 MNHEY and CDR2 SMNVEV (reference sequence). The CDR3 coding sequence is TGTGCCAGCAGTTTATTTCTGGTGGGCGTTTCGGGCACTGAAGCTTTCTTT. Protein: CASSLFLVGVSGTEAFF.

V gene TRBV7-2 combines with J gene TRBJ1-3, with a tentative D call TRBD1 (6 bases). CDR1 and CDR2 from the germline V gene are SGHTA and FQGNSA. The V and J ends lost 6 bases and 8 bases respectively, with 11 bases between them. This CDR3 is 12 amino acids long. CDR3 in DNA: TGTGCCAGCAGTTCTAGGGGGTACACCATATATTTT. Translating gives CASSSRGYTIYF.

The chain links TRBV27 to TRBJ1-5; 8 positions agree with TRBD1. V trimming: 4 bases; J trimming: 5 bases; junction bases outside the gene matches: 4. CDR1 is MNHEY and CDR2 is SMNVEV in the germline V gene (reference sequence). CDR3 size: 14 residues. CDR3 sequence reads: CASSSTGADQPQHF. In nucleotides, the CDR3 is TGTGCCAGCAGTTCGACAGGGGCGGATCAGCCCCAGCATTTT.

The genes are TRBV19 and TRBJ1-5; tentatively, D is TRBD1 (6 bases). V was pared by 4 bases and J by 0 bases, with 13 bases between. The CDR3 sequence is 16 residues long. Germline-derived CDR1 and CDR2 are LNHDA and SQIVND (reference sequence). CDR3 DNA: TGTGCCAGTAGTACGGACAGACTAAATAGCAATCAGCCCCAGCATTTT. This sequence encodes CASSTDRLNSNQPQHF. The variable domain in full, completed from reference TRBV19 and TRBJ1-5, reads DGGITQSPKYLFRKEGQNVTLSCEQNLNHDAMYWYRQDPGQGLRLIYYSQIVNDFQKGDIAEGYSVSREKKESFPLTVTSAQKNPTAFYLCASSTDRLNSNQPQHFGDGTRLSIL.

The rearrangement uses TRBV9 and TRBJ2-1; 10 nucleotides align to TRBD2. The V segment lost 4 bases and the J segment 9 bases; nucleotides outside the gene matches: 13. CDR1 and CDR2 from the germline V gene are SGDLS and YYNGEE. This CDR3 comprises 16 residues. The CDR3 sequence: CASSSFSSGRGGEQFF. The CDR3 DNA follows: TGTGCCAGCAGCTCCTTTTCTAGCGGGAGAGGGGGTGAGCAGTTCTTC.

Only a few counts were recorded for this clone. The CDR3 DNA sequence: TGTGCCAGCAGCTTGAACACTGAAGCTTTCTTT. Residues: CASSLNTEAFF. The chain has TRBV5-5 and TRBJ1-1; no reliable D call. V shed 1 base and J shed 2 bases, with 0 bases lying between them. Germline V gives CDR1 SGHKS, CDR2 YYEKEE (reference sequence). The CDR3 extends over 11 amino acids.

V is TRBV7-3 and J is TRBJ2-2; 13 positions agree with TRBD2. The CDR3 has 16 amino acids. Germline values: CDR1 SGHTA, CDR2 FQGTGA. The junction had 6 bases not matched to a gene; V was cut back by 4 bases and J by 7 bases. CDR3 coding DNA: TGTGCCAGCAGCTATCGGACTAGCGGGAGCATCGGGGAGCTGTTTTTT. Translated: CASSYRTSGSIGELFF. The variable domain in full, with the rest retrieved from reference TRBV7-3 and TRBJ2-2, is GAGVSQTPSNKVTEKGKYVELRCDPISGHTALYWYRQSLGQGPEFLIYFQGTGAADDSGLPNDRFFAVRPEGSVSTLKIQRTERGDSAVYLCASSYRTSGSIGELFFGEGSRLTVL.

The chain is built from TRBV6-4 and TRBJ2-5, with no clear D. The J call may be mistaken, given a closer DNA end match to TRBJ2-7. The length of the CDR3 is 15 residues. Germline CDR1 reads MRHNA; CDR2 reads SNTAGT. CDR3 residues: CASSDSSHLGYEQYF. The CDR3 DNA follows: TGTGCCAGCAGTGACTCGAGCCACCTAGGCTACGAGCAGTACTTC.

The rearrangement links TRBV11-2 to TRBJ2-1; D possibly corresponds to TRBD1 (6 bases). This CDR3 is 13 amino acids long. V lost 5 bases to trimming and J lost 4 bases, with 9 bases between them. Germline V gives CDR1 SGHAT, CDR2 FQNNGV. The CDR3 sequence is CASSPGQYNEQFF. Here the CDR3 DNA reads TGTGCCAGCAGCCCTGGACAGTACAATGAGCAGTTCTTC.

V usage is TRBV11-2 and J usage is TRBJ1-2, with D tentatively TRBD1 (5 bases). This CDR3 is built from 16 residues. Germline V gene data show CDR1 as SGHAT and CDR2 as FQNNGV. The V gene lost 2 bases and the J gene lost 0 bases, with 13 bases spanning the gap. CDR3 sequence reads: CASSLQNRKSNYGYTF. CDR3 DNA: TGTGCCAGCAGCTTACAGAACAGGAAGTCTAACTATGGCTACACCTTC.

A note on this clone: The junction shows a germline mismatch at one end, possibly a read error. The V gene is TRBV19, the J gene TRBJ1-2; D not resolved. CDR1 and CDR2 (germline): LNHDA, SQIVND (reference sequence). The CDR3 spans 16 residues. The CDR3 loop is CASSIGAAPTNYSYTF. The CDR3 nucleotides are TGTGCCAGTAGTATTGGAGCGGCGCCAACTAACTATAGCTACACCTTC.

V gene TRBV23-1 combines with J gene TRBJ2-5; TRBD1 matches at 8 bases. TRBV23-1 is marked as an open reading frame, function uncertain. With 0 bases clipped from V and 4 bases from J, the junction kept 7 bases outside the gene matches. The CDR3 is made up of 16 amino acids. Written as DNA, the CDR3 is TGCGCCAGCAGTCAATCGCAGGGGGCCGAGGTAGAGACCCAGTACTTC. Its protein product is CASSQSQGAEVETQYF.

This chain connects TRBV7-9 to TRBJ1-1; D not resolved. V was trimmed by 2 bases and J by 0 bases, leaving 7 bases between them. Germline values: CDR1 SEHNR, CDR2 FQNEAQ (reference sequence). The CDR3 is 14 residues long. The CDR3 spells CASSLRSMNTEAFF. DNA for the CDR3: TGTGCCAGCAGCTTACGGAGTATGAACACTGAAGCTTTCTTT.

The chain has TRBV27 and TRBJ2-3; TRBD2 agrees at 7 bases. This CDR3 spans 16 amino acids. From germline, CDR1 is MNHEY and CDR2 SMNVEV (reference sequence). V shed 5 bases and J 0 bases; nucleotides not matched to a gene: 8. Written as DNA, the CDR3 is TGTGCCAGCAGTCCCTGGCTAGCGGCGAGCACAGATACGCAGTATTTT. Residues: CASSPWLAASTDTQYF.

CDR3 protein: CASSFAGLYYTF. DNA for the CDR3: TGTGCCAGCAGCTTCGCAGGGTTGTACTACACCTTC. The V and J genes are TRBV7-9 and TRBJ1-2, with a weak D call TRBD1 (5 bases). CDR1 and CDR2 from the germline V gene are SEHNR and FQNEAQ (reference sequence). Trimming stripped 3 bases from V and 10 bases from J, with 12 bases between. This CDR3 has 12 residues.

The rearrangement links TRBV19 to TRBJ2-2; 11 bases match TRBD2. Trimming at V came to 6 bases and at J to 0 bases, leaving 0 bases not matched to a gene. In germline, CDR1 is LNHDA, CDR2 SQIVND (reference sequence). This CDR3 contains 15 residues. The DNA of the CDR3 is TGTGCCAGTAGGGGACTAGCGGCGAACACCGGGGAGCTGTTTTTT. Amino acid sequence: CASRGLAANTGELFF. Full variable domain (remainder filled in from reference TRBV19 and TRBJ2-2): DGGITQSPKYLFRKEGQNVTLSCEQNLNHDAMYWYRQDPGQGLRLIYYSQIVNDFQKGDIAEGYSVSREKKESFPLTVTSAQKNPTAFYLCASRGLAANTGELFFGEGSRLTVL.

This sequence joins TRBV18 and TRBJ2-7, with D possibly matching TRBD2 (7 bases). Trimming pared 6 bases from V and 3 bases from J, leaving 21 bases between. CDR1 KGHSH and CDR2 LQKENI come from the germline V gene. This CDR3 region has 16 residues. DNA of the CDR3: TGTGCCAGCTCCACGAGGGGGGAGGGCCTTGGCTACGAGCAGTACTTC. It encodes CASSTRGEGLGYEQYF.

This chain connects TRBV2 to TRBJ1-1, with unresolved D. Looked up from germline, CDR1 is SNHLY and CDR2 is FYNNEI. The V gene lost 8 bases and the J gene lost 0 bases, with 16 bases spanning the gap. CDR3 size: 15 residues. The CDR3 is CASVANALMNTEAFF. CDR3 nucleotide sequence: TGTGCCAGCGTGGCCAACGCACTCATGAACACTGAAGCTTTCTTT. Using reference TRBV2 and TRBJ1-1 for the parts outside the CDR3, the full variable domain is EPEVTQTPSHQVTQMGQEVILRCVPISNHLYFYWYRQILGQKVEFLVSFYNNEISEKSEIFDDQFSVERPDGSNFTLKIRSTKLEDSAMYFCASVANALMNTEAFFGQGTRLTVV.

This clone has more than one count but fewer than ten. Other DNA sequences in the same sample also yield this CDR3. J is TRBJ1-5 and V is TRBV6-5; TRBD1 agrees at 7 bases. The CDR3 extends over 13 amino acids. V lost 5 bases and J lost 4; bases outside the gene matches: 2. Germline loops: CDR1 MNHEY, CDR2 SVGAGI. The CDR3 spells CASSRQGNQPQHF. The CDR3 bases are TGTGCCAGCAGTCGACAGGGTAATCAGCCCCAGCATTTT.

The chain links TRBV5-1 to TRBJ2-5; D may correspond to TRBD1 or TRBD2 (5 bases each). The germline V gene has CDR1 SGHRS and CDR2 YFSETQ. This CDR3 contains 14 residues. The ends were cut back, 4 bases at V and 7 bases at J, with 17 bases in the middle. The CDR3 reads CASSVRDAAGTQYF. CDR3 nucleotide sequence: TGCGCCAGCAGCGTCCGGGACGCGGCAGGGACCCAGTACTTC.

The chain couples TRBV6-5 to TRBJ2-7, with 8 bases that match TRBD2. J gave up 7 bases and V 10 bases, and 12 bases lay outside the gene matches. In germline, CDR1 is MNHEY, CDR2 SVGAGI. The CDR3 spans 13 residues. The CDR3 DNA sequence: TGTGCCATTCAGCGGGGGCCGAGCGGGGAGCAGTACTTC. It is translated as CAIQRGPSGEQYF.

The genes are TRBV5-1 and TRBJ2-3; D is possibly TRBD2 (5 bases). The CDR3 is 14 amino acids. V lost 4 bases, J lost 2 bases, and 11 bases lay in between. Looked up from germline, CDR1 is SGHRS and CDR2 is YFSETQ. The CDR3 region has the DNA TGCGCCAGCAGCCCCGAGAGGGTCACAGATACGCAGTATTTT. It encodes CASSPERVTDTQYF.

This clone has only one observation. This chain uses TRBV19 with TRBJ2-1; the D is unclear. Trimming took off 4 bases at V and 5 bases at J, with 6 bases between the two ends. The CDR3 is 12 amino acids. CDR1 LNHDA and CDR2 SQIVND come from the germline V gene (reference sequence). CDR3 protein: CASSTYNNEQFF. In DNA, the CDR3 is TGTGCCAGTAGTACGTATAACAATGAGCAGTTCTTC.

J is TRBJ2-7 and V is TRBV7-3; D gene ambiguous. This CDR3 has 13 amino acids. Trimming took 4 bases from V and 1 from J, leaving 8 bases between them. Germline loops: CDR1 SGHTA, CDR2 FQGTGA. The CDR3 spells CASSSPGSYEQYF. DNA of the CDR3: TGTGCCAGCAGCTCCCCAGGATCCTACGAGCAGTACTTC.

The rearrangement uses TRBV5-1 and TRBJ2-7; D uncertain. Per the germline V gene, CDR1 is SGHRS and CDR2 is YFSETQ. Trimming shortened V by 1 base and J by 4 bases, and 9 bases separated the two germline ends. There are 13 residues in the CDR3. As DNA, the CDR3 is TGCGCCAGCAGCTTGTTTACAGCATACGAGCAGTACTTC. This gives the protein CASSLFTAYEQYF.

Here the CDR3 reads CASSPTGGRTGELFF. DNA for the CDR3: TGTGCCAGCAGTCCCACAGGGGGCAGGACCGGGGAGCTGTTTTTT. This sequence joins TRBV6-4 and TRBJ2-2; TRBD1 matches at 9 bases. V dropped 5 bases and J dropped 5; count of bases not matched to a gene: 6. The CDR3 loop spans 15 amino acids. Germline CDR1 MRHNA, CDR2 SNTAGT.

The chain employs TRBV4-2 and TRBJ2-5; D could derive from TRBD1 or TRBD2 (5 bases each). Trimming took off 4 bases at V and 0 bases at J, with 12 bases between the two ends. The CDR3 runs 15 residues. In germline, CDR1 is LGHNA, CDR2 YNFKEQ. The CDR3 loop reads CASSPGEGDQETQYF. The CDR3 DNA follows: TGTGCCAGCAGCCCCGGGGAAGGGGACCAAGAGACCCAGTACTTC.

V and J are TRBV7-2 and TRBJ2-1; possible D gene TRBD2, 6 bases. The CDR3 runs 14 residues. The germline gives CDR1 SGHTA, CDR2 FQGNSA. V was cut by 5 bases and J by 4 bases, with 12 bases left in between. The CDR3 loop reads CASSPYGRYNEQFF. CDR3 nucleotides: TGTGCCAGCAGCCCCTACGGGAGATACAATGAGCAGTTCTTC.

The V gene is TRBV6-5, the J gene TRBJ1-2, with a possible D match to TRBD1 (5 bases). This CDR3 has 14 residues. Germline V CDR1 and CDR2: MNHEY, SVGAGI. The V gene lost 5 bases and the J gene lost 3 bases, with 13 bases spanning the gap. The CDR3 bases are TGTGCCAGCAGTAGGGGCACAGGACACTATGGCTACACCTTC. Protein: CASSRGTGHYGYTF.